The T cell receptor (beta chain) under discussion was sequenced for a study of early stage breast cancer tumors. Background on the study: Invasive lobular carcinomas made up about 30% of the 12 ER+/PR+/HER2- tumors. Overall study results and limits: Tumors had approximately 2.5-fold higher T cell density and higher clonality than adjacent normal breast tissue. In most of the 16 patients, blood comparison separated tumor from normal breast. Enriched TCRB sequences shared across patients were mostly commonly generated sequences.

Some clones are missing from TCRdb's copy, which holds only in-frame ones; the method was immunoSEQ multiplex PCR. The sample consists of around 5,000 clones, about 63% of them appearing once. V trimming: 6 bases; J trimming: 5 bases; junction bases outside the gene matches: 5. This CDR3 is built from 14 residues. Germline CDR1 MNHNY, CDR2 SVGAGI (reference sequence). As concerns this clone: Antigen unknown.

The source is a person between 45 and 65 years old with breast cancer. Sequencing was done on a sample of breast tumor tissue. The V call is TRBV6-6, the J call TRBJ2-5; TRBD2 agrees at 11 bases. The CDR3 DNA sequence: TGTGCCAGCAGCGATAGCGGGAGGGACGAGACCCAGTACTTC. This codes for CASSDSGRDETQYF.